This TCR beta chain is from a study of T cells in Graves' hyperthyroidism and ophthalmopathy. Regions amplified from RNA transcripts were the TCR beta CDR3 regions. TCR CDR3 regions were first amplified by RT-PCR with HTBI primers. Via MiXCR, TCRdb re-called the multiplex PCR reads, giving one row per CDR3 protein. This table holds roughly 600,000 distinct CDR3 sequences, approximately 14% found once. This clonotype was seen repeatedly, ten times or more. The CDR3 sequence is 17 residues long. Trimming left V 7 bases short and J 5 bases short, with 24 bases between. Germline CDR1 SGHVS, CDR2 FQNEAQ. The J gene is TRBJ2-1, the V gene TRBV7-8; weak D call: TRBD2 (5 bases). The sequence derives from a woman aged 45 to 65 with Graves' ophthalmopathy. Sequences were obtained from blood. CDR3 residues: CASNPTRGSSPDNEQFF. The DNA of the CDR3 is TGTGCCAGCAACCCGACTCGGGGAAGTTCCCCTGACAATGAGCAGTTCTTC.